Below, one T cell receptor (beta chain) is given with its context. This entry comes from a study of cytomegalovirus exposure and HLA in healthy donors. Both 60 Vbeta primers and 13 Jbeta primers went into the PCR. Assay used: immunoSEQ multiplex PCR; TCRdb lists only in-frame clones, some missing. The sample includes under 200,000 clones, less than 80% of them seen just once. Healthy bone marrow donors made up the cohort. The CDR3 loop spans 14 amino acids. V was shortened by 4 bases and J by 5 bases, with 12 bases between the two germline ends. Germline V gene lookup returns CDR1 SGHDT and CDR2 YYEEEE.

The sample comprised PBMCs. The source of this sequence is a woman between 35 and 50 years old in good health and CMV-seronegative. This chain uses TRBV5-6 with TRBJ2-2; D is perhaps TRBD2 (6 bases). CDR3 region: CASSRDFRTGELFF. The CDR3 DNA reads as TGTGCCAGCAGCCGGGACTTTCGAACCGGGGAGCTGTTTTTT. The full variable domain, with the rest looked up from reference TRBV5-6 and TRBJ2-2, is DAGVTQSPTHLIKTRGQQVTLRCSPKSGHDTVSWYQQALGQGPQFIFQYYEEEERQRGNFPDRFSGHQFPNYSSELNVNALLLGDSALYLCASSRDFRTGELFFGEGSRLTVL.